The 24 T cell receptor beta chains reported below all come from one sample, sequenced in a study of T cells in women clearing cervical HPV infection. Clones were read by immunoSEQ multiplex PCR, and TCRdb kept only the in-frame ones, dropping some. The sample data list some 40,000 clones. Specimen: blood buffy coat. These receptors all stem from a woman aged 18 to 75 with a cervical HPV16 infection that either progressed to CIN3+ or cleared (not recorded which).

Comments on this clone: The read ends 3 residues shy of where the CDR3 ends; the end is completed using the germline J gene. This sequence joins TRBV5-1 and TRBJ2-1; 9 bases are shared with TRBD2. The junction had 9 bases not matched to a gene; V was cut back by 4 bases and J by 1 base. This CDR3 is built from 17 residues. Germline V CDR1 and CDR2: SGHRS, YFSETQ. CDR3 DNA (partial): TGCGCCAGCAGCCTGCCTCTCACTAGCGGGTCCTACAATGAG. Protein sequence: CASSLPLTSGSYNE. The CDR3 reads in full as CASSLPLTSGSYNEQFF.

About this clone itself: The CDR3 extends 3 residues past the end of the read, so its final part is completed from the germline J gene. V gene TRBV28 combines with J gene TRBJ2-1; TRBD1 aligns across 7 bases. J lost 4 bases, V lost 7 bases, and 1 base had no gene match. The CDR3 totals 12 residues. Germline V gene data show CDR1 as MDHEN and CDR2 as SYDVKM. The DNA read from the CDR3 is TGTGCCAGCAACAGGGGATACAATGAG. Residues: CASNRGYNE. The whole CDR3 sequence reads CASNRGYNEQFF.

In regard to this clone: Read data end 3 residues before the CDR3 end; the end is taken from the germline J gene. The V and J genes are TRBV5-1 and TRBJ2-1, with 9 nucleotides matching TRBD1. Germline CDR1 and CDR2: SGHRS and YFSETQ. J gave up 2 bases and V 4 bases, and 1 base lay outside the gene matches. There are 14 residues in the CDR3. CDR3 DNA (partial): TGCGCCAGCAGCGGGGACAGGGCCTACAATGAG. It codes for CASSGDRAYNE. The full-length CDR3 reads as CASSGDRAYNEQFF.

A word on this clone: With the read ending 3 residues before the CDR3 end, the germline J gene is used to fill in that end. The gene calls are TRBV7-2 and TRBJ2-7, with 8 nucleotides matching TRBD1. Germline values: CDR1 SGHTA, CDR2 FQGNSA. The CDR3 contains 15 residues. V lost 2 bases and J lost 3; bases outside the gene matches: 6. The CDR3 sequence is CASSLKAGGDYEQYF. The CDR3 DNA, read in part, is TGTGCCAGCAGCTTAAAAGCAGGGGGCGACTACGAG.

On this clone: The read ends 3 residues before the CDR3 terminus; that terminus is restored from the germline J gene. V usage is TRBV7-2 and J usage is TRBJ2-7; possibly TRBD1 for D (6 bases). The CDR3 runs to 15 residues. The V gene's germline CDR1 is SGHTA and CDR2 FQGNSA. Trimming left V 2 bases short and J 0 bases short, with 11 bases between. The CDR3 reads CASSLPDSHSYEQYF. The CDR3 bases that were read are TGTGCCAGCAGCTTACCGGACAGTCACTCCTACGAG.

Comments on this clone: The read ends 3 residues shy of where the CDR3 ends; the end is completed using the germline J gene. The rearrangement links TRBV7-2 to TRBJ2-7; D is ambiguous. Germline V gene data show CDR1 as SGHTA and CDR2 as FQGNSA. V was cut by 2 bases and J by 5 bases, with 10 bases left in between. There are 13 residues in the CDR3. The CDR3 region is CASSLRVADEQYF. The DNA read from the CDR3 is TGTGCCAGCAGCTTACGGGTAGCTGACGAG.

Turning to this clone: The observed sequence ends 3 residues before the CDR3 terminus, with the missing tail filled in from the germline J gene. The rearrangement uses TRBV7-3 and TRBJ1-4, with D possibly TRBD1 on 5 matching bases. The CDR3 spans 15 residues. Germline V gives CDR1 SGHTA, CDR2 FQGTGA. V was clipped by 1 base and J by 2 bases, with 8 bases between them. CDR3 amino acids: CASSLRGGTNEKLFF. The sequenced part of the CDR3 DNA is TGTGCCAGCAGCTTAAGGGGGGGGACTAATGAAAAA.

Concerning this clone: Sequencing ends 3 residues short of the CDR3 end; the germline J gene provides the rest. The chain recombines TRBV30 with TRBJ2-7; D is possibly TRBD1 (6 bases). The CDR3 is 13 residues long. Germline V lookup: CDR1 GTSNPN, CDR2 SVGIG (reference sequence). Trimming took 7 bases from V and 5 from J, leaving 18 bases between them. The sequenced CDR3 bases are TGTGCCTCCAGGGGAAGGGGATCAAACGAG. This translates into CASRGRGSNE. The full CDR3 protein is CASRGRGSNEQYF.

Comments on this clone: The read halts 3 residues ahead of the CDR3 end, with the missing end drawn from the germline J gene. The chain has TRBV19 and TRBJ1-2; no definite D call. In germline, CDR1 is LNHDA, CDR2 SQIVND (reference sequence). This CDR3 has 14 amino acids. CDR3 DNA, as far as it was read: TGTGCCAGTAGAGGTCAAAAGAACACAGATACC. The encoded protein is CASRGQKNTDT. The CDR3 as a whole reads CASRGQKNTDTYTF.

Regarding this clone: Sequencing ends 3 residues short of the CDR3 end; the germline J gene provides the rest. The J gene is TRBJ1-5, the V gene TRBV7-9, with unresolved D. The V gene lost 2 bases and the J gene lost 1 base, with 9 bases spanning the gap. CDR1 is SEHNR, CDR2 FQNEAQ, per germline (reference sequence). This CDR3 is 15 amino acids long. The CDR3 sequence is CASSLSGRSNQPQHF. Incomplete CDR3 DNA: TGTGCCAGCAGCTTAAGCGGTAGAAGCAATCAGCCC.

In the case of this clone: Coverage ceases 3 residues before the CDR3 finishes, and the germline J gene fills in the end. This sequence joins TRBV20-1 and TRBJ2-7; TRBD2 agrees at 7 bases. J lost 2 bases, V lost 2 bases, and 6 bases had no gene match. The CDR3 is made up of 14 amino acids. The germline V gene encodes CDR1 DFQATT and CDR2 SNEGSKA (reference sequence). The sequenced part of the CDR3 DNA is TGCAGTGCTAGACCGCGGGGGAGGGCCTACGAG. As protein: CSARPRGRAYE. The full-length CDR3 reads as CSARPRGRAYEQYF.

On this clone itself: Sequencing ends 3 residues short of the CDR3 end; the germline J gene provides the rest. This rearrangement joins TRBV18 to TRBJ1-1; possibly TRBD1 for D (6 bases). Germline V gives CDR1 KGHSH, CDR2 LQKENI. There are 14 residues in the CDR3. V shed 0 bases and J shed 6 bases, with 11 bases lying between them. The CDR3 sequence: CASSPPGGGPEAFF. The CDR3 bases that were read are TGTGCCAGCTCACCACCGGGTGGGGGCCCTGAA.

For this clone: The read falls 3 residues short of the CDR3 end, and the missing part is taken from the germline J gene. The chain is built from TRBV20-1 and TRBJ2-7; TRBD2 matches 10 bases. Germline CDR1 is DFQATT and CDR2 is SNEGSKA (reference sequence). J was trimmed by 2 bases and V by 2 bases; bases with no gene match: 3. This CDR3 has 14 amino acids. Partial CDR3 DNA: TGCAGTGCTAGAAGCGGGAGGGGCCCCTACGAG. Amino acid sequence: CSARSGRGPYE. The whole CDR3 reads CSARSGRGPYEQYF.

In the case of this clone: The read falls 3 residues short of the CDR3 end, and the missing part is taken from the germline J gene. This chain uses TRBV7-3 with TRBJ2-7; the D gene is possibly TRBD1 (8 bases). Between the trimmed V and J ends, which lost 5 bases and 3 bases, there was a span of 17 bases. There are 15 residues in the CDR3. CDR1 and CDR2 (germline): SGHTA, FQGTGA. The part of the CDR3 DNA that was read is TGTGCCAGCAGCCCAAGCGGGACAGGCTTCTACGAG. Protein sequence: CASSPSGTGFYE. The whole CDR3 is CASSPSGTGFYEQYF.

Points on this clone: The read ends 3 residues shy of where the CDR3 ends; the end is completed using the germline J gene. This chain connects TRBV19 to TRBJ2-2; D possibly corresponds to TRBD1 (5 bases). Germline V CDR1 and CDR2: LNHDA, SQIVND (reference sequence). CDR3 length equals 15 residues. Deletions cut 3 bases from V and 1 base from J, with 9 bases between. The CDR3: CASSIRQWNTGELFF. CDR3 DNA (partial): TGTGCCAGTAGTATTCGACAGTGGAACACCGGGGAG.

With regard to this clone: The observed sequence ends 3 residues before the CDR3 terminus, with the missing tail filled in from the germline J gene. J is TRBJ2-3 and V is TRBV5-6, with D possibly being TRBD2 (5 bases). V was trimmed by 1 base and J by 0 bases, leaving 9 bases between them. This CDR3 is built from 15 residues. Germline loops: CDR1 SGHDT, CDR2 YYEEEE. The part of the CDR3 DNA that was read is TGTGCCAGCAGCTTGTGGGCGGGCAGCACAGATACG. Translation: CASSLWAGSTDT. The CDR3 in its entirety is CASSLWAGSTDTQYF.

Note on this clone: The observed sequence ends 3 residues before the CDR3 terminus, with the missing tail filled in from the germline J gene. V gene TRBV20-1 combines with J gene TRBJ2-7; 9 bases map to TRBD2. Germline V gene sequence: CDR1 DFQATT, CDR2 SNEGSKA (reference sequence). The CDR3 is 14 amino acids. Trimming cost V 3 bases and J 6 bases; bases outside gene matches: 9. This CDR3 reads CSASVGLAGLEQYF. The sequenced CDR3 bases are TGCAGTGCTAGTGTTGGCCTAGCGGGGCTCGAG.

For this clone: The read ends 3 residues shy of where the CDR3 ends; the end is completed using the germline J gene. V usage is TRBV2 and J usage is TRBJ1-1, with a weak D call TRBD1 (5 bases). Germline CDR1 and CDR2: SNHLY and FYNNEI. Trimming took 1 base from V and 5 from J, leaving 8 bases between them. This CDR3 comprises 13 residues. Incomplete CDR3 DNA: TGTGCCAGCAGTGAAGAGGGGAGGACTGAA. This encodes CASSEEGRTE. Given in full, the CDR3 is CASSEEGRTEAFF.

CDR3 loop: CASDLSGQKGYGYTF. Partial CDR3 DNA: TGCGCCAGCGACCTATCAGGACAGAAAGGCTATGGC. The chain links TRBV4-1 to TRBJ1-2, with a tentative D call TRBD1 (6 bases). The read comes to an end 3 residues before the CDR3 does, leaving the germline J gene to fill in the end. In germline, CDR1 is MGHRA, CDR2 YSYEKL. V dropped 8 bases and J dropped 4 bases, with 20 bases sitting between them. This CDR3 spans 15 amino acids.

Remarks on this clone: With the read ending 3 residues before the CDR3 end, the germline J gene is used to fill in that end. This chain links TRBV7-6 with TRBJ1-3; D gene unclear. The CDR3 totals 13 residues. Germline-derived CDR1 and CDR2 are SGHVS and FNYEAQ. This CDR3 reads CASSLDQAGWIYF. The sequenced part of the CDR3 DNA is TGTGCCAGCAGCTTAGATCAGGCGGGGTGG. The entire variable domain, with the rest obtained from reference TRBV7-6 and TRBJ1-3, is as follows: GAGVSQSPRYKVTKRGQDVALRCDPISGHVSLYWYRQALGQGPEFLTYFNYEAQQDKSGLPNDRFSAERPEGSISTLTIQRTEQRDSAMYRCASSLDQAGWIYFGEGSWLTVV.

CDR3 bases read: TGTGCCTGGAGTGGAATCTTGGACAGTTACGAG. It codes for CAWSGILDSYE. The entire CDR3 protein is CAWSGILDSYEQYF. The J gene is TRBJ2-7, the V gene TRBV30; D is possibly TRBD1 (6 bases). The read ends 3 residues early relative to the CDR3; the germline J gene fills the gap. The germline V gene encodes CDR1 GTSNPN and CDR2 SVGIG (reference sequence). Between the trimmed V and J ends, which lost 1 base and 4 bases, there was a span of 14 bases. The CDR3 covers 14 residues. The full variable domain, completed using reference TRBV30 and TRBJ2-7, is SQTIHQWPATLVQPVGSPLSLECTVEGTSNPNLYWYRQAAGRGLQLLFYSVGIGQISSEVPQNLSASRPQDRQFILSSKKLLLSDSGFYLCAWSGILDSYEQYFGPGTRLTVT.

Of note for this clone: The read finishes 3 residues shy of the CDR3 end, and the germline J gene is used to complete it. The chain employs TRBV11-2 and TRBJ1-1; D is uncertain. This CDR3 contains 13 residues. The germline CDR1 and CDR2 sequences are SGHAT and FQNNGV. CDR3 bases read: TGTGCCAGCAGCTTAGATCGAGGTCGAGAA. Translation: CASSLDRGRE. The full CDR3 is CASSLDRGREAFF.

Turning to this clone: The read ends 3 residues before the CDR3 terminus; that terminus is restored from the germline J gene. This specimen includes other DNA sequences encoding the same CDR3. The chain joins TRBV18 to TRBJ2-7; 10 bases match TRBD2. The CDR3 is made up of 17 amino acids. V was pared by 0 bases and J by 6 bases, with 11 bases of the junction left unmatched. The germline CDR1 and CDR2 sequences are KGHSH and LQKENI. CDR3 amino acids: CASSPPLSLAGTFEQYF. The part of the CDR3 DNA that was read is TGTGCCAGCTCACCACCCCTCTCACTAGCGGGGACATTCGAG.

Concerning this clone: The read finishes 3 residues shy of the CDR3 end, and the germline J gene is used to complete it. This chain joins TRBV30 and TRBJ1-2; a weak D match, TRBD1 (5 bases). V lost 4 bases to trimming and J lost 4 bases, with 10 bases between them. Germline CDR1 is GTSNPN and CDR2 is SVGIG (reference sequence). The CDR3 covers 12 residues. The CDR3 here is CAWTPDSYGYTF. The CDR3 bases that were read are TGTGCCTGGACACCAGACAGCTATGGC. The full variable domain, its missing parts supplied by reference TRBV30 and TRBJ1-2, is SQTIHQWPATLVQPVGSPLSLECTVEGTSNPNLYWYRQAAGRGLQLLFYSVGIGQISSEVPQNLSASRPQDRQFILSSKKLLLSDSGFYLCAWTPDSYGYTFGSGTRLTVV.